The T cell receptor (beta chain) described here comes from a study of blood T cell repertoires in COVID-19. Study background: Researchers got acute and convalescent COVID-19 samples from the United States, Italy and Spain. PBMCs, B-cell-depleted T cells, or T cells provided the cDNA or gDNA that made up the material.

J was trimmed by 1 base and V by 6 bases; bases with no gene match: 4. Germline CDR1 is WSHSY and CDR2 is SAAADI. The CDR3 loop spans 16 amino acids. In the original processing: Amplification of reference gene primers was used by the study to estimate nucleated cell counts. Generated by immunoSEQ multiplex PCR, the TCRdb table keeps only in-frame clones and is missing some. For V, J and clone size, that table is used; D and trimming come from the DNA. The sample records around 76,000 clones, 90% to 95% being singletons. This rearrangement joins TRBV10-2 to TRBJ2-6; 9 bases agree with TRBD1. Sequencing was carried out using peripheral blood. This TCR was recovered from a human donor in a cohort sampled during active COVID-19. CDR3 DNA sequence: TGCGCCAGCAGGGACAGGGGTCGGTCTGGGGCCAACGTCCTGACTTTC. Its translation is CASRDRGRSGANVLTF.